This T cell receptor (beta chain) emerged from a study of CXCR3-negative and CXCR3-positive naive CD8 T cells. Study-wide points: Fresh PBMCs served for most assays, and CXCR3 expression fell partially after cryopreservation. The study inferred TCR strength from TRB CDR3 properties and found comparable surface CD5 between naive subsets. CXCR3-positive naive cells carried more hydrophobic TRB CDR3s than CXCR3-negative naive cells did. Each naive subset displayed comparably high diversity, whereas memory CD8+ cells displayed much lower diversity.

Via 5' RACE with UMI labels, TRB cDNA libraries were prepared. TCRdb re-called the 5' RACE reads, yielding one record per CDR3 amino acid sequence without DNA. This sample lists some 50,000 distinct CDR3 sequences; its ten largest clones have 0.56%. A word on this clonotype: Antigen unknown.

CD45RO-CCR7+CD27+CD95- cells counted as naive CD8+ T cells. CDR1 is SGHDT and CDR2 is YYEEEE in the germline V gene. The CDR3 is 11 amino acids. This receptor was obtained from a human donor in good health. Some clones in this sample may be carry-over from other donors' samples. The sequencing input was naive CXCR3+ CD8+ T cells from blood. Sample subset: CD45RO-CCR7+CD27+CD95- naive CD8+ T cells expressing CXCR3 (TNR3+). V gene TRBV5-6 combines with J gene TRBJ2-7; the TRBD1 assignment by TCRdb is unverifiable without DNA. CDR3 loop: CASSLGDGLYF.